One and the same sample provided the 6 T cell receptor beta chains below, sequenced in a study of blood T cell repertoires in COVID-19. Assay used: immunoSEQ multiplex PCR; TCRdb lists only in-frame clones, some missing. The sample includes fewer than 130,000 clones, 80% to 90% seen only once; the top ten take 2% to 2.5%. The specimen sequenced was peripheral blood. Receptors were obtained from a human donor in a cohort sampled during active COVID-19.

In DNA form, the CDR3 reads TGTGCCAGCAGCCCACAGGGGCTGGCGAACACTGAAGCTTTCTTT. Its translation is CASSPQGLANTEAFF. V usage is TRBV7-9 and J usage is TRBJ1-1; 7 bases align to TRBD1. The CDR3 sequence is 15 residues long. The junction had 7 bases not matched to a gene; V was cut back by 5 bases and J by 1 base. Looked up from germline, CDR1 is SEHNR and CDR2 is FQNEAQ (reference sequence).

The chain couples TRBV29-1 to TRBJ2-1; 7 bases align to TRBD1. CDR3 length equals 14 residues. Germline CDR1 reads SQVTM; CDR2 reads ANQGSEA. The J segment lost 5 bases and the V segment lost 7 bases, leaving 11 bases of the junction unmatched. CDR3 residues: CSGKTGNVDNEQFF. DNA for the CDR3: TGCAGCGGAAAGACAGGGAACGTCGACAATGAGCAGTTCTTC.

This rearrangement joins TRBV7-3 to TRBJ2-7, with TRBD1 matching 8 bases. This CDR3 is 14 amino acids long. Germline values: CDR1 SGHTA, CDR2 FQGTGA. Trimming at V came to 0 bases and at J to 6 bases, leaving 4 bases not matched to a gene. The CDR3 sequence: CASSLTPGGGEQYF. Here the CDR3 DNA reads TGTGCCAGCAGCTTAACTCCAGGGGGCGGCGAGCAGTACTTC.

The CDR3: CSALWDRGYEQYF. The CDR3 region has the DNA TGCAGCGCACTATGGGACAGGGGTTACGAGCAGTACTTC. This sequence joins TRBV29-1 and TRBJ2-7; the match to TRBD1 covers 10 bases. The germline gives CDR1 SQVTM, CDR2 ANQGSEA. This CDR3 is built from 13 residues. Losses at the gene ends were 7 bases for V and 4 bases for J; bases not matched to a gene: 7.

The V and J genes are TRBV30 and TRBJ1-5; 7 bases fit TRBD1. This CDR3 is 14 amino acids long. Germline trimming cut 7 bases from V and 2 bases from J; bases unmatched to any gene: 8. Germline loops: CDR1 GTSNPN, CDR2 SVGIG (reference sequence). Here the CDR3 DNA reads TGTGCCTACACCCACCAGGGGGGCAATCAGCCCCAGCATTTT. Translating gives CAYTHQGGNQPQHF.

The rearrangement joins TRBV24-1 to TRBJ2-3, with 7 bases fitting TRBD2. The CDR3 covers 16 residues. The J segment lost 4 bases and the V segment lost 1 base, leaving 7 bases of the junction unmatched. From germline, CDR1 is KGHDR and CDR2 SFDVKD. This CDR3 reads CATSDFTGGLPDTQYF. The CDR3 DNA reads TGTGCCACCAGTGATTTCACGGGAGGACTCCCAGATACGCAGTATTTT.